Each of the 3 T cell receptor beta chains below was sequenced from the same sample in a study of identical twins. TCRdb re-called the 5' RACE reads with MiXCR, one entry per CDR3 protein. The table includes roughly 630,000 distinct CDR3 sequences, 7.1% detected once. The data were also submitted as part of a second study, on yellow fever vaccine responses in identical twins.

Sequencing was performed on PBMCs. These receptors were taken from a woman aged 18-29 years in good health.

This clonotype was counted many times. The chain is built from TRBV5-1 and TRBJ2-3; D may be TRBD2 (6 bases). Trimming removed 3 bases at V and 0 bases at J, with 11 bases between. From germline, CDR1 is SGHRS and CDR2 YFSETQ. CDR3 length equals 15 residues. CDR3 sequence reads: CASSSGDFSTDTQYF. The CDR3, as DNA: TGCGCCAGCAGCTCTGGGGACTTCAGCACAGATACGCAGTATTTT.

V usage is TRBV3-1 and J usage is TRBJ2-5, with D perhaps being TRBD1 or TRBD2 (5 bases each). Germline V CDR1 and CDR2: LGHDT, YNNKEL (reference sequence). The CDR3 is 13 residues long. The V end was cut by 4 bases, the J end by 7 bases, with 13 bases between. In DNA, the CDR3 is TGTGCCAGCAGCCCCGGGGCCCCGGGGACCCAGTACTTC. This gives the protein CASSPGAPGTQYF.

This rearrangement joins TRBV20-1 to TRBJ1-3; no definite D call. The germline V gene has CDR1 DFQATT and CDR2 SNEGSKA (reference sequence). Trimming removed 7 bases from V and 4 bases from J, with 17 bases in between. The CDR3 totals 14 residues. The CDR3 nucleotides are TGCAGTGTGCAGCAGTCGGGATCCGGAAACACCATATATTTT. It codes for CSVQQSGSGNTIYF.